One sample yielded the 27 T cell receptor beta chains listed below, sequenced in a study of T cell responses to AZD1222 COVID-19 vaccine. TCRdb's copy holds only in-frame clones and misses some; the assay was immunoSEQ multiplex PCR. The sample records about 94,000 clones, more than 75% being singletons. The sample was peripheral blood, taken 28 days after the second AZD1222 dose. The receptors stem from an adult who received the AZD1222 COVID-19 vaccine.

The gene calls are TRBV4-2 and TRBJ1-5; D ambiguous. The V end lost 0 bases, the J end lost 7 bases, and 7 bases lay between the germline ends. CDR3 length: 13 residues. Germline V gene data show CDR1 as LGHNA and CDR2 as YNFKEQ. This CDR3 is CASSQEGRQPQHF. As DNA, the CDR3 is TGTGCCAGCAGCCAAGAAGGGCGGCAGCCCCAGCATTTT.

The genes are TRBV4-3 and TRBJ1-2; D perhaps matches TRBD1 (5 bases). V lost 0 bases and J lost 8, with 22 bases in between. The germline gives CDR1 LGHNA, CDR2 YSLEER. The CDR3 covers 17 residues. The CDR3 sequence is CASSQDPGGEPFQGYTF. In DNA form, the CDR3 reads TGCGCCAGCAGCCAAGACCCGGGGGGAGAGCCCTTCCAGGGCTACACCTTC.

The chain combines TRBV6-1 with TRBJ2-2; D ambiguous. CDR1 and CDR2 (germline): MNHNS, SASEGT. V was cut by 1 base and J by 3 bases, with 6 bases left in between. The CDR3 is made up of 14 amino acids. The CDR3 loop is CASSEGLDTGELFF. CDR3 nucleotide sequence: TGTGCCAGCAGTGAAGGACTCGACACCGGGGAGCTGTTTTTT.

The chain joins TRBV7-9 to TRBJ1-4; 8 positions match TRBD1. The V gene end was trimmed by 4 bases and the J gene end by 10 bases; junction bases not matched to a gene: 11. The CDR3 runs 15 residues. Germline CDR1 reads SEHNR; CDR2 reads FQNEAQ (reference sequence). The CDR3 DNA follows: TGTGCCAGCAGCTCGTCCGGTGGACAGGGTGGAAAACTGTTTTTT. Translating gives CASSSSGGQGGKLFF.

The rearrangement uses TRBV5-8 and TRBJ1-1; D is ambiguous. The CDR3 sequence is 14 residues long. V was cut by 0 bases and J by 3 bases, with 9 bases left in between. CDR1 SGHTS and CDR2 YDEGEE come from the germline V gene. CDR3 in amino acids: CASSLEEIYTEAFF. The CDR3 DNA sequence: TGTGCCAGCAGCTTGGAGGAGATCTACACTGAAGCTTTCTTT. Full variable domain (missing parts from reference TRBV5-8 and TRBJ1-1): EAGVTQSPTHLIKTRGQQATLRCSPISGHTSVYWYQQALGLGLQFLLWYDEGEERNRGNFPPRFSGRQFPNYSSELNVNALELEDSALYLCASSLEEIYTEAFFGQGTRLTVV.

This sequence joins TRBV6-6 and TRBJ1-6; D uncertain. V was clipped by 6 bases and J by 6 bases, with 3 bases between them. This CDR3 contains 11 residues. Germline V gene lookup returns CDR1 MNHNY and CDR2 SVGAGI (reference sequence). The chain's CDR3 is CASSSNSPLHF. CDR3 coding DNA: TGTGCCAGCAGCAGTAATTCACCCCTCCACTTT.

This chain connects TRBV12-3 or TRBV12-4 to TRBJ1-2; D not certain. This CDR3 region has 13 residues. Trimming removed 6 bases from V and 7 bases from J, with 15 bases in between. Here the CDR3 DNA reads TGTGCCAGCAGCACCTCGACTGGGTTTGGCTACACCTTC. Protein: CASSTSTGFGYTF.

V is TRBV19 and J is TRBJ1-1, with D tentatively TRBD1 (6 bases). Germline CDR1 and CDR2: LNHDA and SQIVND (reference sequence). V was shortened by 5 bases and J by 5 bases, with 12 bases between the two germline ends. The length of the CDR3 is 13 residues. CDR3 nucleotide sequence: TGTGCCAGTAGTTCCTCAGGGGCGACTGAAGCTTTCTTT. Translation gives CASSSSGATEAFF.

This chain joins TRBV7-2 and TRBJ1-5; D call uncertain. CDR1 is SGHTA, CDR2 FQGNSA, per germline. V lost 5 bases to trimming and J lost 5 bases, with 16 bases between them. The CDR3 length is 15 residues. The CDR3 here is CASSVLVVTDQPQHF. The CDR3 DNA reads as TGTGCCAGCAGCGTGCTTGTTGTAACGGATCAGCCCCAGCATTTT.

The chain uses TRBV9 and TRBJ2-1; TRBD1 or TRBD2 may be the D gene (6 bases each). CDR3 length: 13 residues. Trimming removed 0 bases from V and 7 bases from J, with 8 bases in between. The germline V gene has CDR1 SGDLS and CDR2 YYNGEE. For the CDR3, the DNA is TGTGCCAGCAGCGTAGGAGGGGGGAATGAGCAGTTCTTC. Translation gives CASSVGGGNEQFF.

The rearrangement links TRBV24-1 to TRBJ1-3, with D possibly being TRBD1 (6 bases). The germline CDR1 and CDR2 sequences are KGHDR and SFDVKD. There are 15 residues in the CDR3. Trimming stripped 9 bases from V and 0 bases from J, with 14 bases between. The CDR3 DNA reads as TGTGCCACCGCTCCGGACAGTGGCTCTGGAAACACCATATATTTT. Protein: CATAPDSGSGNTIYF.

V gene TRBV4-2 combines with J gene TRBJ1-2; perhaps TRBD1 as D (6 bases). CDR3 length equals 15 residues. The germline CDR1 and CDR2 sequences are LGHNA and YNFKEQ. Between the trimmed V and J ends, which lost 0 bases and 1 base, there was a span of 9 bases. CDR3 sequence reads: CASSQDPRGNYGYTF. As DNA, the CDR3 is TGTGCCAGCAGCCAAGATCCCAGGGGTAACTATGGCTACACCTTC.

The chain employs TRBV27 and TRBJ1-2; 9 nucleotides match TRBD1. V lost 2 bases to trimming and J lost 8 bases; unmatched junction nucleotides: 9. The CDR3 consists of 15 residues. Germline lookup yields CDR1 MNHEY and CDR2 SMNVEV (reference sequence). DNA of the CDR3: TGTGCCAGCAGTTTAACGGACAGGGGTAGGACCGGCTACACCTTC. Its protein product is CASSLTDRGRTGYTF.

The chain links TRBV18 to TRBJ2-1, with TRBD2 matching 12 bases. Germline loops: CDR1 KGHSH, CDR2 LQKENI. The CDR3 covers 16 residues. The ends lost 5 bases at V and 4 bases at J; junction bases unmatched: 6. The CDR3 DNA reads TGTGCCAGCTCAATTCTACTAGCGGGAGGTTACAATGAGCAGTTCTTC. Protein: CASSILLAGGYNEQFF. Complete variable domain (other parts from reference TRBV18 and TRBJ2-1): NAGVMQNPRHLVRRRGQEARLRCSPMKGHSHVYWYRQLPEEGLKFMVYLQKENIIDESGMPKERFSAEFPKEGPSILRIQQVVRGDSAAYFCASSILLAGGYNEQFFGPGTRLTVL.

The count of this clone is one. This chain joins TRBV18 and TRBJ1-2; D is possibly TRBD1 (5 bases). Between the trimmed V and J ends, which lost 2 bases and 8 bases, there was a span of 18 bases. The germline gives CDR1 KGHSH, CDR2 LQKENI. The CDR3 length is 15 residues. In DNA form, the CDR3 reads TGTGCCAGCTCACCATTAAGTCTTGGGCAGGGCGGCTACACCTTC. The encoded protein is CASSPLSLGQGGYTF. Together with reference TRBV18 and TRBJ1-2, the CDR3 gives the full variable domain: NAGVMQNPRHLVRRRGQEARLRCSPMKGHSHVYWYRQLPEEGLKFMVYLQKENIIDESGMPKERFSAEFPKEGPSILRIQQVVRGDSAAYFCASSPLSLGQGGYTFGSGTRLTVV.

The CDR3 sequence is CASSPKRQEGATNEKLFF. The CDR3, as DNA: TGTGCCAGCTCACCGAAAAGACAGGAGGGGGCAACTAATGAAAAACTGTTTTTT. V usage is TRBV18 and J usage is TRBJ1-4; D is possibly TRBD1 (6 bases). Trimming removed 3 bases from V and 0 bases from J, with 17 bases in between. The germline V gene encodes CDR1 KGHSH and CDR2 LQKENI. CDR3 length equals 18 residues.

The V and J genes are TRBV27 and TRBJ1-2, with 10 bases matching TRBD1. The V gene's germline CDR1 is MNHEY and CDR2 SMNVEV (reference sequence). V shed 8 bases and J 6 bases; nucleotides not matched to a gene: 9. The CDR3 is 14 residues long. The CDR3 coding sequence is TGTGCCAGCTACTCGGGGACAGGGGTAAATGGCTACACCTTC. It is translated as CASYSGTGVNGYTF.

This clone was detected only once. The chain links TRBV4-3 to TRBJ1-5, with D perhaps matching TRBD1 (6 bases). Trimming stripped 3 bases from V and 5 bases from J, with 11 bases between. The CDR3 is 14 amino acids. Germline V gives CDR1 LGHNA, CDR2 YSLEER. CDR3 protein: CASSQKTGYQPQHF. The CDR3 bases are TGCGCCAGCAGCCAGAAGACAGGTTATCAGCCCCAGCATTTT.

The chain employs TRBV28 and TRBJ1-5; a possible D gene is TRBD1 (5 bases). The germline V and J ends were trimmed by 6 bases and 3 bases, with 9 bases remaining between them. Germline-derived CDR1 and CDR2 are MDHEN and SYDVKM. The CDR3 is made up of 13 amino acids. Here the CDR3 reads CASRGVLNQPQHF. CDR3 in DNA: TGTGCCAGCAGGGGGGTACTCAATCAGCCCCAGCATTTT.

The chain is built from TRBV3-1 (or the pseudogene TRBV3-2) and TRBJ1-2, with 7 bases aligning to TRBD1. CDR3 length: 14 residues. CDR1 and CDR2 (germline): LGHDT, YNNKEL (reference sequence). Trimming took 1 base from V and 3 from J; bases not matched to a gene: 2. CDR3 region: CASSQAGTDYGYTF. The CDR3 nucleotides read TGTGCCAGCAGCCAAGCCGGGACAGACTATGGCTACACCTTC.

This rearrangement joins TRBV10-3 to TRBJ2-7; a weak D match, TRBD1 (6 bases). V dropped 6 bases and J dropped 7 bases, with 19 bases sitting between them. CDR3 size: 14 residues. Per germline, CDR1 ENHRY and CDR2 SYGVKD. The CDR3 nucleotides read TGTGCCATCAGCGAGAAACAGGGATGGGGGGAGCAGTACTTC. Its translation: CAISEKQGWGEQYF.

The chain recombines TRBV18 with TRBJ2-1; D is unclear. Trimming cost V 3 bases and J 5 bases, with 2 bases left between them. Germline loops: CDR1 KGHSH, CDR2 LQKENI. This CDR3 spans 11 amino acids. The CDR3 is CASSPNNEQFF. The CDR3 DNA sequence: TGTGCCAGCTCACCCAACAATGAGCAGTTCTTC. Together with reference TRBV18 and TRBJ2-1, the CDR3 gives the full variable domain: NAGVMQNPRHLVRRRGQEARLRCSPMKGHSHVYWYRQLPEEGLKFMVYLQKENIIDESGMPKERFSAEFPKEGPSILRIQQVVRGDSAAYFCASSPNNEQFFGPGTRLTVL.

Only one count was recorded for this clone. The chain employs TRBV7-8 and TRBJ2-7; TRBD1 matches at 12 bases. The J segment lost 2 bases and the V segment lost 5 bases, leaving 13 bases of the junction unmatched. Looked up from germline, CDR1 is SGHVS and CDR2 is FQNEAQ. This CDR3 region has 18 residues. The CDR3 DNA is TGTGCCAGCAGCCTCACTACGGGGGACAGGGGGCGCCCCTACGAGCAGTACTTC. It codes for CASSLTTGDRGRPYEQYF.

For the CDR3, the DNA is TGTGCCAGTAGACACCTTAACCCGAACACTGAAGCTTTCTTT. This translates into CASRHLNPNTEAFF. This chain joins TRBV19 and TRBJ1-1; D remains unclear. This CDR3 has 14 residues. The V and J ends lost 6 bases and 1 base respectively, with 12 bases between them. Germline V gives CDR1 LNHDA, CDR2 SQIVND (reference sequence).

The V call is TRBV2, the J call TRBJ1-4, with a tentative D call TRBD1 (5 bases). V dropped 2 bases and J dropped 4 bases, with 11 bases sitting between them. CDR1 is SNHLY and CDR2 is FYNNEI in the germline V gene. There are 15 residues in the CDR3. The CDR3 DNA follows: TGTGCCAGCAGTGAATTGGGGGGTCTTAATGAAAAACTGTTTTTT. Amino acid sequence: CASSELGGLNEKLFF.

The chain is built from TRBV18 and TRBJ1-1; D possibly corresponds to TRBD1 (6 bases). The CDR3 loop spans 16 amino acids. Germline V CDR1 and CDR2: KGHSH, LQKENI. Trimming cost V 3 bases and J 0 bases, with 14 bases left between them. The CDR3 loop is CASSPRAGQLNTEAFF. In nucleotides, the CDR3 is TGTGCCAGCTCACCTAGGGCGGGACAACTGAACACTGAAGCTTTCTTT.

This chain links TRBV6-5 with TRBJ1-2, with TRBD1 matching 7 bases. The germline V gene encodes CDR1 MNHEY and CDR2 SVGAGI. The CDR3 sequence is 15 residues long. Trimming cost V 2 bases and J 6 bases; bases outside gene matches: 9. This chain's CDR3 is CASSYRQGSTHGYTF. The CDR3 bases are TGTGCCAGCAGTTACCGACAGGGAAGTACTCATGGCTACACCTTC.